The 3 T cell receptor beta chains given below trace back to one sample, sequenced in a study of graft-versus-host responses after intestinal transplantation. No antigen has been assigned to these receptors. Sequenced by immunoSEQ multiplex PCR; TCRdb stores in-frame clones only, minus some. The table includes more than 100,000 clones, approximately 96% detected once. Sequencing used unstimulated CD8+ T cells sorted from spleen or lymph node cells, obtained before intestinal transplant. Receptor source: a human donor who received an intestinal transplant.

The chain's CDR3 is CASSQAATSGNYYEQYF. The CDR3 region has the DNA TGTGCCAGCAGCCAAGCCGCTACTAGCGGGAATTACTACGAGCAGTACTTC. The chain has TRBV4-2 and TRBJ2-7; TRBD2 aligns across 10 bases. This CDR3 contains 17 residues. The germline V gene encodes CDR1 LGHNA and CDR2 YNFKEQ. Trimming removed 1 base from V and 3 bases from J; junction bases left unmatched: 9.

The chain has TRBV19 and TRBJ2-7, with D possibly being TRBD1 (5 bases). The length of the CDR3 is 15 residues. The germline V and J ends were trimmed by 3 bases and 0 bases, with 12 bases remaining between them. Germline-derived CDR1 and CDR2 are LNHDA and SQIVND (reference sequence). CDR3 nucleotide sequence: TGTGCCAGTAGTATTGGGCCCGACAGCTCCTACGAGCAGTACTTC. Translated: CASSIGPDSSYEQYF.

The CDR3 spells CASSSWTGGGYEQYF. DNA for the CDR3: TGTGCCAGCAGTAGCTGGACAGGTGGGGGCTACGAGCAGTACTTC. The V gene is TRBV6-5, the J gene TRBJ2-7; TRBD1 matches at 7 bases. Germline V gene lookup returns CDR1 MNHEY and CDR2 SVGAGI. V trimming: 5 bases; J trimming: 3 bases; junction bases outside the gene matches: 10. The CDR3 length is 15 residues.